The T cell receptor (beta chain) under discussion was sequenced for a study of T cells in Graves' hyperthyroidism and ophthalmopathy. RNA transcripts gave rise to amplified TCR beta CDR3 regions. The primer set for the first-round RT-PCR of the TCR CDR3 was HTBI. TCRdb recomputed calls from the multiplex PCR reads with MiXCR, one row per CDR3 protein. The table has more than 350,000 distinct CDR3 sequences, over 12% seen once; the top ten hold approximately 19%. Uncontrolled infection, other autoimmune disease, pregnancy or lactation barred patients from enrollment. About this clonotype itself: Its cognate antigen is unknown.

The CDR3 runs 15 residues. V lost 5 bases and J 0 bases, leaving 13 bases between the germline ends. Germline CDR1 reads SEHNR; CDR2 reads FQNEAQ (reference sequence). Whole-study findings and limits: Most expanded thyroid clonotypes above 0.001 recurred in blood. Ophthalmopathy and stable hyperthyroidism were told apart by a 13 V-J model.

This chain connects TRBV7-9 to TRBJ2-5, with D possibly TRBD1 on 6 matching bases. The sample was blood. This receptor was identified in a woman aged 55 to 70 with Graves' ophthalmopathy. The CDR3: CASSARDTNQETQYF. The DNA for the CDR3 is TGTGCCAGCAGCGCCCGGGACACCAACCAAGAGACCCAGTACTTC.